One sample yielded the 30 T cell receptor beta chains listed below, sequenced in a study of vaccination and CD4 T cells after COVID-19. Antigens for these TCRs are unknown. The Oncomine TCR Beta short-read assay generated sequence data from the DNA of cultured CD4+ T cells. Genomic DNA extraction was carried out from cultured CD4+ T cells. TCRdb re-called the PCR reads through MiXCR, storing one row per CDR3 protein. In the table there are about 9,500 distinct CDR3 sequences, roughly 35% of which are singletons. Treatment meaning: approximately 9-day PBMC culture with coronavirus spike peptide pools or control peptides (ViraFEST assay). The collection of CD4+ T cells from the unexposed donor took place before the COVID-19 pandemic (2011-2018). The sample was CD4+ T cells from blood, cultured in vitro. The source of these receptors is a human donor in good health.

In DNA form, the CDR3 reads TGTGCCAGCAGCCCCGAACGGGGGTTCGATTCACCCCTCCACTTT. Translating it yields CASSPERGFDSPLHF. The chain employs TRBV7-9 and TRBJ1-6; D perhaps matches TRBD1 (5 bases). Per the germline V gene, CDR1 is SEHNR and CDR2 is FQNEAQ (reference sequence). V shed 5 bases and J shed 8 bases, with 16 bases lying between them. CDR3 length equals 15 residues.

This clonotype turned up a few times. The CDR3 DNA reads as TGTGCCAGCAGCTTAGCTCCGACAGGAAACTCCTACGAGCAGTACTTC. As protein: CASSLAPTGNSYEQYF. The rearrangement uses TRBV7-2 and TRBJ2-7, with D maybe TRBD1 (6 bases). The CDR3 runs 16 residues. V was clipped by 0 bases and J by 0 bases, with 12 bases between them. Per germline, CDR1 SGHTA and CDR2 FQGNSA.

The rearrangement uses TRBV2 and TRBJ2-1; 11 bases map to TRBD2. With 0 bases clipped from V and 9 bases from J, the junction kept 4 bases outside the gene matches. From germline, CDR1 is SNHLY and CDR2 FYNNEI. This CDR3 is built from 15 residues. The CDR3 loop reads CASSEALAGVSEQFF. The DNA for the CDR3 is TGTGCCAGCAGTGAAGCACTAGCGGGAGTCAGTGAGCAGTTCTTC.

This clonotype showed up just a few times. The chain combines TRBV20-1 with TRBJ2-1, with TRBD2 matching 12 bases. Germline lookup yields CDR1 DFQATT and CDR2 SNEGSKA (reference sequence). After removal of 6 bases from V and 10 bases from J, the junction contained 13 bases not matched to a gene. The CDR3 runs to 15 residues. CDR3 bases: TGCAGTGCCATCGGACTAGCGGGACTCTTGGGGGAGCAGTTCTTC. It encodes CSAIGLAGLLGEQFF.

This clonotype was detected a few times. The V and J genes are TRBV20-1 and TRBJ2-5; a weak D match, TRBD1 (6 bases). This CDR3 has 16 residues. Germline V gene lookup returns CDR1 DFQATT and CDR2 SNEGSKA (reference sequence). V was clipped by 6 bases and J by 5 bases, with 25 bases between them. CDR3 in DNA: TGCAGTGCGACACATGGACAGTGGCAAGCTGAGGAGACCCAGTACTTC. Amino acid sequence: CSATHGQWQAEETQYF.

The CDR3 region has the DNA TGTGCCAGCAGTTTACCCAGGGGTGGCTACGAGCAGTACTTC. As protein: CASSLPRGGYEQYF. The chain employs TRBV28 and TRBJ2-7; tentatively, D is TRBD1 (6 bases). The V gene's germline CDR1 is MDHEN and CDR2 SYDVKM. V was trimmed by 2 bases and J by 3 bases, leaving 11 bases between them. The CDR3 length is 14 residues.

The chain carries TRBV6-2 or TRBV6-3 and TRBJ2-7; D not certain. CDR1 is MNHEY and CDR2 is SVGEGT in the germline V gene. Between the trimmed V and J ends, which lost 5 bases and 7 bases, there was a span of 18 bases. The CDR3 spans 14 residues. The CDR3 region is CASSPPGRQLEQYF. CDR3 nucleotides: TGTGCCAGCAGTCCCCCGGGTCGCCAGTTAGAGCAGTACTTC.

The genes are TRBV19 and TRBJ2-5; 7 nucleotides agree with TRBD2. Germline values: CDR1 LNHDA, CDR2 SQIVND (reference sequence). This CDR3 has 14 residues. V lost 4 bases and J lost 3; bases outside the gene matches: 5. The CDR3 loop reads CASSRLRGEETQYF. In DNA, the CDR3 is TGTGCCAGTAGTAGACTCCGGGGGGAAGAGACCCAGTACTTC.

This sequence joins TRBV18 and TRBJ2-5; 12 bases map to TRBD2. The junction had 4 bases not matched to a gene; V was cut back by 6 bases and J by 5 bases. The CDR3 consists of 14 residues. Germline assignment: CDR1 KGHSH and CDR2 LQKENI. This chain's CDR3 is CASSRLAGDETQYF. CDR3 DNA: TGTGCCAGCTCTCGACTAGCGGGAGATGAGACCCAGTACTTC.

This clonotype has a handful of counts. This chain joins TRBV19 and TRBJ1-2, with 8 nucleotides matching TRBD1. V gave up 5 bases and J gave up 5 bases; unmatched junction bases: 10. CDR1 and CDR2 from the germline V gene are LNHDA and SQIVND (reference sequence). The CDR3 runs to 15 residues. DNA for the CDR3: TGTGCCAGTAGTCCCCGGACAGGGAAGTCGTATGGCTACACCTTC. Encoded protein: CASSPRTGKSYGYTF.

This clonotype was seen only a few times. The V gene is TRBV10-1, the J gene TRBJ1-2; D uncertain. V was trimmed by 9 bases and J by 4 bases, leaving 15 bases between them. This CDR3 is 13 amino acids long. Germline V gives CDR1 WNHNN, CDR2 SYGVQD (reference sequence). The CDR3 sequence is CARSRALTYGYTF. Written as DNA, the CDR3 is TGCGCCAGGAGCCGGGCCCTCACCTATGGCTACACCTTC.

This clonotype was observed a few times. The V gene is TRBV15, the J gene TRBJ1-2; possible D gene TRBD1, 6 bases. The CDR3 spans 15 residues. From germline, CDR1 is LNHNV and CDR2 YYDKDF (reference sequence). Trimming removed 0 bases at V and 3 bases at J, with 11 bases between. In nucleotides, the CDR3 is TGTGCCACCAGCAGAGATTTGAACAGGGACTATGGCTACACCTTC. Encoded protein: CATSRDLNRDYGYTF.

The V gene is TRBV5-4, the J gene TRBJ1-2, with a weak D call TRBD1 (5 bases). V was cut by 4 bases and J by 4 bases, with 14 bases left in between. The CDR3 extends over 14 amino acids. Germline CDR1 is SGHNT and CDR2 is YYREEE (reference sequence). The CDR3 protein is CASSGVGDLYGYTF. The CDR3 nucleotides read TGTGCCAGCAGCGGCGTAGGGGACCTCTATGGCTACACCTTC.

V and J are TRBV7-9 and TRBJ1-5; D perhaps matches TRBD1 (6 bases). This CDR3 is 16 amino acids long. From germline, CDR1 is SEHNR and CDR2 FQNEAQ (reference sequence). The germline V and J ends were trimmed by 1 base and 1 base, with 11 bases remaining between them. CDR3 in DNA: TGTGCCAGCAGCTTAGGGCTGGGGGCAAGCAATCAGCCCCAGCATTTT. It codes for CASSLGLGASNQPQHF.

This clonotype was recorded a few times. The chain links TRBV20-1 to TRBJ2-1; TRBD1 matches 10 bases. Germline V gene sequence: CDR1 DFQATT, CDR2 SNEGSKA (reference sequence). J lost 2 bases, V lost 6 bases, and 10 bases had no gene match. This CDR3 has 16 residues. Written as DNA, the CDR3 is TGCAGTGCCAGTCGGGACAGGGGCGCTACCTACAATGAGCAGTTCTTC. This gives the protein CSASRDRGATYNEQFF.

This clonotype was seen once. This sequence joins TRBV20-1 and TRBJ2-4; possible D gene TRBD1, 8 bases. V lost 5 bases to trimming and J lost 6 bases, with 14 bases between them. Germline CDR1 and CDR2: DFQATT and SNEGSKA (reference sequence). The CDR3 extends over 13 amino acids. DNA for the CDR3: TGCAGTGCTGCCTACAGGGGGGGAAACATTCAGTACTTC. It yields the protein CSAAYRGGNIQYF.

CDR3 in DNA: TGCAGCGCCCGCTTCATGAACACTGAAGCTTTCTTT. The encoded protein is CSARFMNTEAFF. V and J are TRBV29-1 and TRBJ1-1; D unclear. This CDR3 comprises 12 residues. Trimming removed 7 bases at V and 0 bases at J, with 9 bases between. Germline lookup yields CDR1 SQVTM and CDR2 ANQGSEA. The whole variable domain, remainder taken from reference TRBV29-1 and TRBJ1-1, is SAVISQKPSRDICQRGTSLTIQCQVDSQVTMMFWYRQQPGQSLTLIATANQGSEATYESGFVIDKFPISRPNLTFSTLTVSNMSPEDSSIYLCSARFMNTEAFFGQGTRLTVV.

This clonotype was recorded once. V usage is TRBV19 and J usage is TRBJ2-7, with 9 positions matching TRBD2. The junction had 3 bases not matched to a gene; V was cut back by 1 base and J by 2 bases. Germline V gene data show CDR1 as LNHDA and CDR2 as SQIVND (reference sequence). The CDR3 sequence is 15 residues long. The CDR3 sequence is CASSIVSGGTYEQYF. For the CDR3, the DNA is TGTGCCAGTAGTATAGTTAGCGGGGGTACCTACGAGCAGTACTTC.

The rearrangement links TRBV28 to TRBJ1-3; no definite D call. The V end lost 7 bases, the J end lost 8 bases, and 15 bases lay between the germline ends. Per germline, CDR1 MDHEN and CDR2 SYDVKM. The CDR3 extends over 13 amino acids. For the CDR3, the DNA is TGTGCCAGCACAGGCCCCGCTAGAGACACCATATATTTT. It encodes CASTGPARDTIYF.

V gene TRBV11-2 combines with J gene TRBJ2-5; D not certain. V was cut by 3 bases and J by 4 bases, with 9 bases left in between. CDR3 length: 13 amino acids. Germline CDR1 reads SGHAT; CDR2 reads FQNNGV. Here the CDR3 DNA reads TGTGCCAGCAGCTTCAGCCTAGTAGAGACCCAGTACTTC. Protein: CASSFSLVETQYF.

V and J are TRBV5-1 and TRBJ1-2; D is perhaps TRBD1 (6 bases). Trimming shortened V by 0 bases and J by 2 bases, and 8 bases separated the two germline ends. Germline lookup yields CDR1 SGHRS and CDR2 YFSETQ. The CDR3 length is 14 residues. CDR3 coding DNA: TGCGCCAGCAGCTTGGCAACAGGGAACTATGGCTACACCTTC. Its translation: CASSLATGNYGYTF. Full variable domain (missing parts from reference TRBV5-1 and TRBJ1-2): KAGVTQTPRYLIKTRGQQVTLSCSPISGHRSVSWYQQTPGQGLQFLFEYFSETQRNKGNFPGRFSGRQFSNSRSEMNVSTLELGDSALYLCASSLATGNYGYTFGSGTRLTVV.

This chain connects TRBV6-2 or TRBV6-3 to TRBJ2-7; 8 bases line up with TRBD1. Trimming at V came to 8 bases and at J to 2 bases, leaving 8 bases not matched to a gene. Germline V lookup: CDR1 MNHEY, CDR2 SVGEGT. This CDR3 is 14 amino acids long. The CDR3 DNA reads as TGTGCCAGCGGGACAGGCCCTAATCCCTACGAGCAGTACTTC. Amino acids: CASGTGPNPYEQYF.

The rearrangement joins TRBV29-1 to TRBJ2-7; 9 nucleotides line up with TRBD1. There are 13 residues in the CDR3. Losses at the gene ends were 6 bases for V and 4 bases for J; bases not matched to a gene: 7. CDR1 SQVTM and CDR2 ANQGSEA come from the germline V gene. The CDR3 region has the DNA TGCAGCGTGGCCGGGACAGGGCAGTACGAGCAGTACTTC. It encodes CSVAGTGQYEQYF.

The chain carries TRBV12-3 or TRBV12-4 and TRBJ2-7, with D unresolved. The CDR3 consists of 14 residues. The ends were cut back, 4 bases at V and 0 bases at J, with 10 bases in the middle. CDR3 nucleotides: TGTGCCAGCAGTTCAACCATCTTCTCCTACGAGCAGTACTTC. It translates to CASSSTIFSYEQYF.

V gene TRBV9 combines with J gene TRBJ1-2; D is possibly TRBD1 (5 bases). Trimming left V 4 bases short and J 4 bases short, with 11 bases between. The germline V gene encodes CDR1 SGDLS and CDR2 YYNGEE. CDR3 length: 13 residues. The CDR3 region is CASSRDGGYGYTF. CDR3 DNA sequence: TGTGCCAGCAGCCGCGATGGGGGCTATGGCTACACCTTC.

The sample holds one count of this clonotype. The CDR3 region has the DNA TGCAGCGGCCTCAGGGGCTTGGACACTGAAGCTTTCTTT. Translation gives CSGLRGLDTEAFF. The rearrangement uses TRBV29-1 and TRBJ1-1; D might be TRBD1 (6 bases). Trimming took off 7 bases at V and 3 bases at J, with 15 bases between the two ends. Germline CDR1 SQVTM, CDR2 ANQGSEA. The CDR3 has 13 residues.

This clonotype was picked up a small number of times. V gene TRBV6-2 or TRBV6-3 combines with J gene TRBJ2-7, with D unclear. Germline CDR1 is MNHEY and CDR2 is SVGEGT. V dropped 2 bases and J dropped 2 bases, with 10 bases sitting between them. The CDR3 has 14 amino acids. The CDR3 region is CASSYRSATYEQYF. DNA of the CDR3: TGTGCCAGCAGTTACCGTTCGGCAACCTACGAGCAGTACTTC.

V is TRBV6-2 or TRBV6-3 and J is TRBJ1-1; D is ambiguous. Germline V gives CDR1 MNHEY, CDR2 SVGEGT. Trimming removed 2 bases at V and 0 bases at J, with 7 bases between. The CDR3 has 14 residues. This CDR3 reads CASSYVALNTEAFF. The CDR3 DNA reads TGTGCCAGCAGTTACGTGGCGTTGAACACTGAAGCTTTCTTT.

The genes are TRBV28 and TRBJ1-6; 7 bases fit TRBD1. This CDR3 has 12 amino acids. Germline lookup yields CDR1 MDHEN and CDR2 SYDVKM. V lost 10 bases to trimming and J lost 9 bases; unmatched junction nucleotides: 6. The CDR3 sequence: CAIQGGGSPLHF. Written as DNA, the CDR3 is TGTGCCATCCAGGGGGGAGGTTCACCCCTCCACTTT.

The CDR3: CAIAPAGDLNYGYTF. The CDR3 nucleotides are TGTGCCATCGCTCCCGCGGGAGACCTTAACTATGGCTACACCTTC. The gene calls are TRBV10-3 and TRBJ1-2, with D uncertain. CDR1 ENHRY and CDR2 SYGVKD come from the germline V gene. Between the trimmed V and J ends, which lost 8 bases and 1 base, there was a span of 17 bases. The length of the CDR3 is 15 residues.